The clone carrying this T cell receptor beta chain was seen once. Its antigen remains unidentified. Regions amplified from RNA transcripts were the TCR beta CDR3 regions. The HTBI primer set drove a first-round RT-PCR of the TCR CDR3. TCRdb fed the multiplex PCR reads into MiXCR, producing one record per CDR3 protein. Here the sample spans 350,000 to 450,000 distinct CDR3 sequences, more than 12% being singletons. The germline gives CDR1 SGHKS, CDR2 YYEKEE (reference sequence). V was shortened by 2 bases and J by 5 bases, with 17 bases between the two germline ends. The CDR3 consists of 16 residues. Based on clinical symptoms, serum thyroxine and TRAb, thyroid ultrasound and orbital computed tomography, diagnoses were reached. A roughly 10 ml volume of fresh peripheral blood provided the PBMCs. These data come from a study of T cells in Graves' hyperthyroidism and ophthalmopathy. General study points: A model using 13 V-J features told ophthalmopathy apart from stable hyperthyroidism.

This chain joins TRBV5-5 and TRBJ2-1; D unresolved. This sequence was found in a man aged 50-59 years with Graves' ophthalmopathy. The specimen sequenced was blood. The CDR3 sequence is CASSFSARGGDNEQFF. DNA of the CDR3: TGTGCCAGCAGCTTCTCTGCGCGCGGCGGTGACAATGAGCAGTTCTTC.